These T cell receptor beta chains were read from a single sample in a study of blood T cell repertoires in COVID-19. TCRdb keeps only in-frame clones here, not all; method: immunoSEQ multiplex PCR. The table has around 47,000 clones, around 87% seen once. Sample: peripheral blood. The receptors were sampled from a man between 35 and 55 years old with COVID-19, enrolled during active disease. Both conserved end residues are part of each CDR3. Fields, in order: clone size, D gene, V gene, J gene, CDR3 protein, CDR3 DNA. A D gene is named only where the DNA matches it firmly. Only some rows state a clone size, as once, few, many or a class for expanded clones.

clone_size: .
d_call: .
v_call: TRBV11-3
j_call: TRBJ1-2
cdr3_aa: CASSLGRGTYYGYTF
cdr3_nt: TGTGCCAGCAGCTTAGGTCGGGGGACGTACTATGGCTACACCTTC

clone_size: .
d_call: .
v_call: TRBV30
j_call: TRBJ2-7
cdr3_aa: CAWSVSQIYEQYF
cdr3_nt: TGTGCCTGGAGTGTTTCCCAGATCTACGAGCAGTACTTC

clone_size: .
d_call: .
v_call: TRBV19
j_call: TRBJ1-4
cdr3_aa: CASSIRGGGEKLFF
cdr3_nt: TGTGCCAGTAGTATCCGCGGGGGCGGTGAAAAACTGTTTTTT

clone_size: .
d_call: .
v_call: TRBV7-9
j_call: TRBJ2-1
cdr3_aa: CASSRGSLGSSYNEQFF
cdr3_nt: TGTGCCAGCAGCCGGGGGTCTTTGGGAAGTTCCTACAATGAGCAGTTCTTC

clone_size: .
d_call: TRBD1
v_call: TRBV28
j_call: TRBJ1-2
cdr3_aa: CASSPGGFNYGYTF
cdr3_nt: TGTGCCAGCAGCCCAGGGGGATTTAACTATGGCTACACCTTC

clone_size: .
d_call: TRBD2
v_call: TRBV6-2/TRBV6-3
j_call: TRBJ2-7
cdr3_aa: CASSYSTSGPLYEQYF
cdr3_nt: TGTGCCAGCAGTTACTCGACTAGCGGGCCCCTCTACGAGCAGTACTTC

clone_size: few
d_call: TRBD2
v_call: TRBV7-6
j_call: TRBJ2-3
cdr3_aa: CASSPGGRDTQYF
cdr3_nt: TGTGCCAGCAGCCCGGGGGGAAGAGATACGCAGTATTTT

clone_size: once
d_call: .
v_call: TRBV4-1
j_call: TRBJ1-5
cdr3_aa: CASSQDFGVRSNQPQHF
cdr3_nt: TGCGCCAGCAGCCAAGATTTCGGGGTGCGGAGCAATCAGCCCCAGCATTTT

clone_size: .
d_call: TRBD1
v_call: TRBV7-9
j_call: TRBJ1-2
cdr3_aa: CASSPGQGEGYTF
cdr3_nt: TGTGCCAGCAGCCCGGGACAGGGTGAAGGCTACACCTTC

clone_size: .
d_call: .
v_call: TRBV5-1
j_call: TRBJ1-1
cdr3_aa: CASSRGQNTEAFF
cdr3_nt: TGCGCCAGCAGCCGCGGACAGAACACTGAAGCTTTCTTT

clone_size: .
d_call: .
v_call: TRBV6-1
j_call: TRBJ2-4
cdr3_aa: CASSEEGVTQAKNIQYF
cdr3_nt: TGTGCCAGCAGTGAAGAGGGAGTCACCCAGGCCAAAAACATTCAGTACTTC

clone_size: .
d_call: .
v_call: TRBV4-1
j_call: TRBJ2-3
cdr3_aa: CASSQEDRSTDTQYF
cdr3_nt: TGCGCCAGCAGCCAAGAGGACAGATCCACAGATACGCAGTATTTT

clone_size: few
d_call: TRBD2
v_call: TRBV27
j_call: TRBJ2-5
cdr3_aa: CASSLRAGGPGKTQYF
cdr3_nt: TGTGCCAGCAGTTTGCGAGCGGGAGGCCCGGGAAAGACCCAGTACTTC

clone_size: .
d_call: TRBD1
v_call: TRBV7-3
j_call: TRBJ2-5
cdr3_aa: CASSLYGTGKWETQYF
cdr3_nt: TGTGCCAGCAGCCTCTACGGGACAGGGAAGTGGGAGACCCAGTACTTC

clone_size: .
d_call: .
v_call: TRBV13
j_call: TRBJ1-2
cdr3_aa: CASTEELPPGGYGYTF
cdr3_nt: TGTGCCAGCACGGAAGAGTTACCGCCGGGAGGGTATGGCTACACCTTC

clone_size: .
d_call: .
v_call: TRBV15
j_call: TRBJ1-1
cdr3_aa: CATSGGHSNTEAFF
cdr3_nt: TGTGCCACCAGCGGGGGACATTCGAACACTGAAGCTTTCTTT

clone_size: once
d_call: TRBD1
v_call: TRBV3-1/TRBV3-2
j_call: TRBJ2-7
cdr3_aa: CASSQRQGSWYEQYF
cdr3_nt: TGTGCCAGCAGCCAACGACAGGGATCCTGGTACGAGCAGTACTTC

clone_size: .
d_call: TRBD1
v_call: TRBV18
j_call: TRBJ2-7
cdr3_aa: CASSPELQGAREQYF
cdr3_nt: TGTGCCAGCTCACCAGAGCTACAGGGGGCGAGAGAGCAGTACTTC

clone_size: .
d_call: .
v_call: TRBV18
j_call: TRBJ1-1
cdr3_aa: CASSLRGVGGEAFF
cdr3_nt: TGTGCCAGCTCACTCCGCGGGGTAGGAGGTGAAGCTTTCTTT

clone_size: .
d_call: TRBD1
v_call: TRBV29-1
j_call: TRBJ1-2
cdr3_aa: CSVEEAGQVLNYGYTF
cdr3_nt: TGCAGCGTTGAAGAGGCCGGACAGGTTCTTAACTATGGCTACACCTTC

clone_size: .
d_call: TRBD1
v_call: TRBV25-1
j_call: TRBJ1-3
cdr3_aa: CASSGGDRINGNTIYF
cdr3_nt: TGTGCCAGCAGTGGGGGGGACAGAATAAACGGAAACACCATATATTTT

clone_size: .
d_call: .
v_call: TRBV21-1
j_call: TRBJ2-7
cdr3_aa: CASSKEKRGEGAYEQYF
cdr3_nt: TGTGCCAGCAGCAAGGAAAAGCGGGGGGAGGGTGCCTACGAGCAGTACTTC

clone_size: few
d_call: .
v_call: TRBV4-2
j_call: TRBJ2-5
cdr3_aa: CASSQGLALETQYF
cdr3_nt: TGTGCCAGCAGCCAAGGGCTAGCTTTAGAGACCCAGTACTTC

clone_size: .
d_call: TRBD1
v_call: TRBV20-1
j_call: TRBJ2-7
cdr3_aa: CSASSRTGPIVYEQYF
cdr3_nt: TGCAGTGCTAGTTCCCGGACAGGGCCGATCGTCTACGAGCAGTACTTC

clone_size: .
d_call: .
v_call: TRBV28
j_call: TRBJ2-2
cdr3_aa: CASNPTGREVTGELFF
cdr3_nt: TGTGCCAGCAACCCGACGGGCAGGGAGGTCACCGGGGAGCTGTTTTTT

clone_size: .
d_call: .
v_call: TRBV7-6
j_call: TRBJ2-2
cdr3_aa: CASSPGARGVTGELFF
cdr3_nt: TGTGCCAGCAGCCCAGGAGCCAGGGGTGTCACCGGGGAGCTGTTTTTT

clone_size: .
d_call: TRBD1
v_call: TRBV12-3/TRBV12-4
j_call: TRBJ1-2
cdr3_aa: CASRGQGVGYTF
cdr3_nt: TGTGCCAGCAGGGGACAGGGGGTTGGCTACACCTTC

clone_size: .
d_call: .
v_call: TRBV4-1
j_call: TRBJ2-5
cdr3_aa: CASSQDGHSQETQYF
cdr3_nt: TGCGCCAGCAGCCAAGACGGACACTCCCAAGAGACCCAGTACTTC

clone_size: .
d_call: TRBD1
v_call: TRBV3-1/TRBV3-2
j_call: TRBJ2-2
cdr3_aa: CASSPNRGQGTGELFF
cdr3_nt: TGTGCCAGCAGCCCTAACCGTGGACAGGGGACCGGGGAGCTGTTTTTT

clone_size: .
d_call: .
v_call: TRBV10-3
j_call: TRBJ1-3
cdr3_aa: CAISEGGASGNTIYF
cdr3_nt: TGTGCCATCAGTGAGGGTGGAGCCTCTGGAAACACCATATATTTT

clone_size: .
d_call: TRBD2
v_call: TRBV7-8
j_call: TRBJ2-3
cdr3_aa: CASSPVVAGGSDTQYF
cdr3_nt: TGTGCCAGCAGCCCCGTGGTAGCGGGAGGGTCAGATACGCAGTATTTT

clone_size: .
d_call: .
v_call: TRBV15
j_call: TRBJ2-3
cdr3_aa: CATSRTESGVPGTDTQYF
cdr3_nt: TGTGCCACCAGCAGAACCGAATCGGGAGTTCCAGGGACAGATACGCAGTATTTT

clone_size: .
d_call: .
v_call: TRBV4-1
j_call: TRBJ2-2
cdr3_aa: CASSQDRGTVTGELFF
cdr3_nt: TGCGCCAGCAGCCAAGATCGCGGGACAGTCACCGGGGAGCTGTTTTTT

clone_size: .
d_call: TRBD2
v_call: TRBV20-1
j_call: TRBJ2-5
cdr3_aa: CSASIAGWVETQYF
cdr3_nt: TGCAGTGCCAGTATAGCGGGATGGGTGGAGACCCAGTACTTC

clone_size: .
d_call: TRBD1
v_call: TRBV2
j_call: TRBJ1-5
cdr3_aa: CASNVESGQGYSNQPQHF
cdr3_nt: TGTGCCAGCAACGTGGAGTCGGGACAGGGTTATAGCAATCAGCCCCAGCATTTT

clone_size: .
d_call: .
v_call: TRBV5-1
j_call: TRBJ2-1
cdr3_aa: CASSSTTGNNEQFF
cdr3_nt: TGCGCCAGCAGCTCTACGACAGGAAACAATGAGCAGTTCTTC

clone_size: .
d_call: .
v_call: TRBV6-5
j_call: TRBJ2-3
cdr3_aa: CASSYTAGLGKDTQYF
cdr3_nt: TGTGCCAGCAGTTACACGGCGGGGCTAGGGAAAGATACGCAGTATTTT